This TCR beta chain was found in a study of cytomegalovirus exposure and HLA in healthy donors. In the study overall: Early released data had 80 million or so unique TCRs, all coming from HLA-typed donors. Clustering assigned 70% to 90% of the roughly 370 genotyped donors to the Caucasian-associated ancestry cluster. General observations from the study: Researchers catalogued around 150 TCR beta chains as cytomegalovirus-associated. In an earlier analysis, in around 590 donors, most V segments appeared productive either ~87% or ~30% of the time.

The study ran its PCR with 60 Vbeta and 13 Jbeta primers. Here immunoSEQ multiplex PCR was the method, and the copy in TCRdb shows in-frame clones only, minus some. The table lists 200,000 to 250,000 clones, approximately 80% of them singletons. This clone was seen only a few times. The antigen remains undetermined. Material for sequencing was PBMCs. The receptor comes from a woman aged 55-69 years in good health and CMV-seropositive.

The CDR3 spells CASSLGLAGYEQYF. CDR3 DNA sequence: TGTGCCAGCAGCTTAGGGCTAGCCGGTTACGAGCAGTACTTC. V gene TRBV7-9 combines with J gene TRBJ2-7; TRBD2 might be the D (5 bases). Germline V gene sequence: CDR1 SEHNR, CDR2 FQNEAQ (reference sequence). V gave up 1 base and J gave up 4 bases, with 11 bases separating them. This CDR3 comprises 14 residues.